This T cell receptor beta chain was profiled in a study of blood T cell repertoires in COVID-19. Per the original data handling: Cell counts per sample came from amplifying reference gene primers. Assay: immunoSEQ multiplex PCR; the TCRdb copy retains only in-frame clones and omits some. That table furnishes V, J and clone size, whereas the DNA furnished D and trimming. The data contain more than 25,000 clones, about 91% of them singletons. The sample was peripheral blood. The origin of this receptor is a human donor with acute or convalescent COVID-19. The donor label of this sample is uncertain.

CDR3 amino acids: CASSLGGSGRSGNTIYF. The CDR3 DNA reads as TGTGCCAGCAGCTTAGGGGGCTCTGGCCGCTCTGGAAACACCATATATTTT. This chain links TRBV7-2 with TRBJ1-3, with D perhaps TRBD1 (5 bases). The V gene lost 1 base and the J gene lost 0 bases, with 13 bases spanning the gap. This CDR3 region has 17 residues. Germline CDR1 is SGHTA and CDR2 is FQGNSA.